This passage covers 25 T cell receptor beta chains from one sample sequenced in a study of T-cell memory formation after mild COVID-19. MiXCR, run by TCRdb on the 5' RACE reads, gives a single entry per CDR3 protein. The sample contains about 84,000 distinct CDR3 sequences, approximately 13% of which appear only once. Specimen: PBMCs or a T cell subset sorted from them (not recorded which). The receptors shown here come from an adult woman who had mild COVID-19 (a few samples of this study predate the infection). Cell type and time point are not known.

CDR3 in DNA: TGCAGCGTTTACGACAGGGGTTCCTACGAGCAGTACTTC. Residues: CSVYDRGSYEQYF. V is TRBV29-1 and J is TRBJ2-7, with 8 bases fitting TRBD1. The CDR3 sequence is 13 residues long. J gave up 1 base and V 5 bases, and 4 bases lay outside the gene matches. Germline V gene sequence: CDR1 SQVTM, CDR2 ANQGSEA.

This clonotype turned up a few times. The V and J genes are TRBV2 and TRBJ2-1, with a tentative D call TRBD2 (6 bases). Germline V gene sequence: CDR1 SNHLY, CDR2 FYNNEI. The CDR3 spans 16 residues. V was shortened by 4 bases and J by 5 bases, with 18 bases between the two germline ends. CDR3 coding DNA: TGTGCCAGCAGTGTCCCCCGGGACTCACTTCACAATGAGCAGTTCTTC. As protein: CASSVPRDSLHNEQFF.

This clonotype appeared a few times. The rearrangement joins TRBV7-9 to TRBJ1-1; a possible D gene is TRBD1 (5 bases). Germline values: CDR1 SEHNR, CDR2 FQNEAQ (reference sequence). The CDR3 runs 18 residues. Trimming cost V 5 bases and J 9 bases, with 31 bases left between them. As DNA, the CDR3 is TGTGCCAGCAGCCCTCCTGTCCTTCCGCAAGCCAGACAGTCGAAAGCTTTCTTT. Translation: CASSPPVLPQARQSKAFF.

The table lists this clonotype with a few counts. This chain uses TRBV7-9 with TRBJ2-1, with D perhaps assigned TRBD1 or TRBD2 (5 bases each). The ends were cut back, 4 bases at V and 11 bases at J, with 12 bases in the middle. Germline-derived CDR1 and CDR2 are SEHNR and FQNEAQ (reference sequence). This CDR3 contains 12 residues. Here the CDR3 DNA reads TGTGCCAGCAGCTCCGGCGAGGGGCAGCAGTTCTTC. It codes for CASSSGEGQQFF.

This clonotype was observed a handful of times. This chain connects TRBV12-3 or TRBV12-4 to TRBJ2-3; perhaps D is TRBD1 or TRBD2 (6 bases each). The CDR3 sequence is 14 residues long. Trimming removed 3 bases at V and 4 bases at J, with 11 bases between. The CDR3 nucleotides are TGTGCCAGCAGTTTGGTCGGGGGCTCAGATACGCAGTATTTT. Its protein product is CASSLVGGSDTQYF.

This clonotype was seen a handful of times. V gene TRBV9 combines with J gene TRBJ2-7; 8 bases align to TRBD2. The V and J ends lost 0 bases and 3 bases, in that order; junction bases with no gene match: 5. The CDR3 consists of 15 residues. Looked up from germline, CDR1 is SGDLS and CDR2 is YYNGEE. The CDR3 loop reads CASSVAGGRSYEQYF. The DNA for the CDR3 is TGTGCCAGCAGCGTAGCGGGCGGGAGGAGCTACGAGCAGTACTTC.

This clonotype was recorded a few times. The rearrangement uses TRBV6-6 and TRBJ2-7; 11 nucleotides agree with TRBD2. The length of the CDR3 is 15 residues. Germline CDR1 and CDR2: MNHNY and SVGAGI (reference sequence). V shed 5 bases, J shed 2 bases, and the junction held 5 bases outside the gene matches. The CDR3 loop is CASSLGLAVTYEQYF. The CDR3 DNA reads TGTGCCAGCAGTCTGGGACTAGCGGTAACCTACGAGCAGTACTTC.

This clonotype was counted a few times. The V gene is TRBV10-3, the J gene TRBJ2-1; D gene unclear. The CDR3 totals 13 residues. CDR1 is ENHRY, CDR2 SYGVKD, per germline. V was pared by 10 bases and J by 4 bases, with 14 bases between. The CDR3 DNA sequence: TGTGCCACAGGCCCGTCGGATTACAATGAGCAGTTCTTC. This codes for CATGPSDYNEQFF.

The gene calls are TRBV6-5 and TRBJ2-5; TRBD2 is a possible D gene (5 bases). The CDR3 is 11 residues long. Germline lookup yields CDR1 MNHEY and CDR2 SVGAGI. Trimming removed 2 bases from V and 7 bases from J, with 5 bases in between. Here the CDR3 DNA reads TGTGCCAGCAGTTACAGCGGGACCCAGTACTTC. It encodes CASSYSGTQYF.

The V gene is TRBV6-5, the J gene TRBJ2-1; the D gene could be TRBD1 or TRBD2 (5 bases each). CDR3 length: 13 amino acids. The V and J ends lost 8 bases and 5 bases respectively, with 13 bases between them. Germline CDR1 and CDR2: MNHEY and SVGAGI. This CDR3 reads CASGTDKNNEQFF. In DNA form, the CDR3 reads TGTGCCAGCGGGACGGACAAGAACAATGAGCAGTTCTTC.

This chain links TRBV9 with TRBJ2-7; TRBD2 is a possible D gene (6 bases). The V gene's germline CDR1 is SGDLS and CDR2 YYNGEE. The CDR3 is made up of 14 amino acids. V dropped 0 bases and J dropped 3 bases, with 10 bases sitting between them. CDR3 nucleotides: TGTGCCAGCAGCGTAGATCAGGGAGGCTACGAGCAGTACTTC. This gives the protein CASSVDQGGYEQYF. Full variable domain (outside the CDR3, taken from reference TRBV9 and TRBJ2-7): DSGVTQTPKHLITATGQRVTLRCSPRSGDLSVYWYQQSLDQGLQFLIQYYNGEERAKGNILERFSAQQFPDLHSELNLSSLELGDSALYFCASSVDQGGYEQYFGPGTRLTVT.

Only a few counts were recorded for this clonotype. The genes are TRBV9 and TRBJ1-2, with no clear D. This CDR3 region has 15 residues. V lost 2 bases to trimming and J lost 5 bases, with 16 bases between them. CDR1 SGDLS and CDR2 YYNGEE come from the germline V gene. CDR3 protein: CASSVDGSLGYGYTF. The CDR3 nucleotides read TGTGCCAGCAGCGTCGACGGATCCCTGGGGTATGGCTACACCTTC. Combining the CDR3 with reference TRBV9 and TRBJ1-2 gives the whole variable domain DSGVTQTPKHLITATGQRVTLRCSPRSGDLSVYWYQQSLDQGLQFLIQYYNGEERAKGNILERFSAQQFPDLHSELNLSSLELGDSALYFCASSVDGSLGYGYTFGSGTRLTVV.

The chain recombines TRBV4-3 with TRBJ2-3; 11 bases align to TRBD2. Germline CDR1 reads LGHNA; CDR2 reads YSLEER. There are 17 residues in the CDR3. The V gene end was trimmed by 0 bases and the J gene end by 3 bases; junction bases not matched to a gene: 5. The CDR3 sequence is CASSQEAIAGGTDTQYF. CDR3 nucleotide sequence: TGCGCCAGCAGCCAAGAGGCAATAGCGGGAGGGACAGATACGCAGTATTTT.

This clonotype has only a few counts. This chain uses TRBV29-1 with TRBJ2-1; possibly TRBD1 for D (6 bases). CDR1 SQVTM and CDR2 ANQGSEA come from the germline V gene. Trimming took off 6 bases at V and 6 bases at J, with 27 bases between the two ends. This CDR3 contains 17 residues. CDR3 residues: CSVTITETGKTPNEQFF. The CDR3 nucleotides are TGCAGCGTGACCATAACCGAGACAGGAAAGACTCCCAATGAGCAGTTCTTC.

Here the CDR3 DNA reads TGTGCCAGCAGCCCCCCGGGACAGATGAACACTGAAGCTTTCTTT. Protein product: CASSPPGQMNTEAFF. The rearrangement joins TRBV7-9 to TRBJ1-1, with 7 nucleotides matching TRBD1. In germline, CDR1 is SEHNR, CDR2 FQNEAQ (reference sequence). The CDR3 has 15 residues. V lost 5 bases to trimming and J lost 0 bases; unmatched junction nucleotides: 6.

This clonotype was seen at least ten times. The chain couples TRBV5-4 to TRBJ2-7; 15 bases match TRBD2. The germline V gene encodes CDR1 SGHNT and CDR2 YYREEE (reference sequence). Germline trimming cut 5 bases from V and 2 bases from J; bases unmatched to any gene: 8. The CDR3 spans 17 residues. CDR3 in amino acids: CASSPGTSGGLTYEQYF. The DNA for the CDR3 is TGTGCCAGCAGTCCCGGGACTAGCGGGGGGCTTACCTACGAGCAGTACTTC.

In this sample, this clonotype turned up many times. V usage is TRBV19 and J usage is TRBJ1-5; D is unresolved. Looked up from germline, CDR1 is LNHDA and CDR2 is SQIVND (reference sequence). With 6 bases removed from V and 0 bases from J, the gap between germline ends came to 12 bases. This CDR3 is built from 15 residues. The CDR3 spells CASRNIRDSNQPQHF. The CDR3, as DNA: TGTGCCAGTAGGAATATAAGGGATAGCAATCAGCCCCAGCATTTT.

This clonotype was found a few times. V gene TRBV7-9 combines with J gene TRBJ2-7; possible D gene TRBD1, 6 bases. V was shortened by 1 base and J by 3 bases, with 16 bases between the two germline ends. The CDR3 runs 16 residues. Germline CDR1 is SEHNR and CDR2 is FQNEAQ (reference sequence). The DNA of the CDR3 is TGTGCCAGCAGCTTAGACGGGACATCCCTTAGCTACGAGCAGTACTTC. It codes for CASSLDGTSLSYEQYF.

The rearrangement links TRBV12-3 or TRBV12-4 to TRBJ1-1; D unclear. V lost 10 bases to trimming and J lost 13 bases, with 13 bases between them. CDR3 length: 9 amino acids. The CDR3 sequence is CATSRGDFF. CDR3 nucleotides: TGTGCCACCTCAAGAGGCGATTTCTTT.

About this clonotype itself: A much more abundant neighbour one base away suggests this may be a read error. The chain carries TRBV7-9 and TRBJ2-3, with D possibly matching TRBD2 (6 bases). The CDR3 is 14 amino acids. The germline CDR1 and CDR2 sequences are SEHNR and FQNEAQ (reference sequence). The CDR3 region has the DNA TGTGCCGGCAGCCTTCCGCGGGATGTAGATACGCAGTATTTT. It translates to CAGSLPRDVDTQYF. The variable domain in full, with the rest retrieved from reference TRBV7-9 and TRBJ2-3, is DTGVSQNPRHKITKRGQNVTFRCDPISEHNRLYWYRQTLGQGPEFLTYFQNEAQLEKSRLLSDRFSAERPKGSFSTLEIQRTEQGDSAMYLCAGSLPRDVDTQYFGPGTRLTVL.

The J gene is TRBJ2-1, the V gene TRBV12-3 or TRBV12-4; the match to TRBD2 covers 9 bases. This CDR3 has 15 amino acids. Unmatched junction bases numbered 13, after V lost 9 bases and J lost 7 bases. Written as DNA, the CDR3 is TGTGCCAGTCAGTCCCCAGCGGGAGGTCGAAATGAGCAGTTCTTC. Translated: CASQSPAGGRNEQFF.

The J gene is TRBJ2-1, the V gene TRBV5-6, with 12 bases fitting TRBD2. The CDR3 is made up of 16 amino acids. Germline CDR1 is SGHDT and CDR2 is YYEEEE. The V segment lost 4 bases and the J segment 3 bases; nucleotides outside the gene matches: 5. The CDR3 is CASSLGTSGFYNEQFF. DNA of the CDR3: TGTGCCAGCAGCCTTGGGACTAGCGGGTTCTACAATGAGCAGTTCTTC. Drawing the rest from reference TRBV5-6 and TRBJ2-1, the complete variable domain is DAGVTQSPTHLIKTRGQQVTLRCSPKSGHDTVSWYQQALGQGPQFIFQYYEEEERQRGNFPDRFSGHQFPNYSSELNVNALLLGDSALYLCASSLGTSGFYNEQFFGPGTRLTVL.

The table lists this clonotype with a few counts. This CDR3 reads CASSLRLAGAYNEQFF. The DNA for the CDR3 is TGTGCCAGCAGCTTACGGCTAGCGGGAGCGTACAATGAGCAGTTCTTC. This chain uses TRBV7-2 with TRBJ2-1; TRBD2 aligns across 10 bases. The germline gives CDR1 SGHTA, CDR2 FQGNSA. The CDR3 contains 16 residues. Trimming removed 2 bases from V and 4 bases from J; junction bases left unmatched: 5.

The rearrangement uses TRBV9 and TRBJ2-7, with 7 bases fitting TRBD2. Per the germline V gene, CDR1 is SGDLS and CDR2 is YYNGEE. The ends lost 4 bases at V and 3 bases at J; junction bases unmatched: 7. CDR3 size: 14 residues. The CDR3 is CASSMGGANYEQYF. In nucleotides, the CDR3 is TGTGCCAGCAGCATGGGAGGGGCTAACTACGAGCAGTACTTC.

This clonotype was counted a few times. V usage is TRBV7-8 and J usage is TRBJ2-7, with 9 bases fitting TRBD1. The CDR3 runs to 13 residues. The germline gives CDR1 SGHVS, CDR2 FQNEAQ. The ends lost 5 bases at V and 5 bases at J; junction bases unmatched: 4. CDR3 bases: TGTGCCAGCAGCAGGGGACAGGGCAACGAGCAGTACTTC. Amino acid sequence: CASSRGQGNEQYF.